The entry below describes one T cell receptor beta chain. Its target is not known. The sample comes from a study of cytomegalovirus exposure and HLA in healthy donors. Whole-study findings and limits: The listing of approximately 160 TCR beta chains classed them as cytomegalovirus-associated. Productive status was seen about 87% or about 30% of the time for most TCR beta V segments in an earlier analysis.

The donors, nominally healthy at sampling, likely had unrecorded immune exposures. With 60 Vbeta and 13 Jbeta primers, the PCR was carried out. Per the original methods: There were around 77 million unique TCR beta chains by a later count, and around 10 million of them were shared. Data came from immunoSEQ multiplex PCR; TCRdb stores just in-frame clones and leaves some out. That table is the source of V, J and clone size, and D and trimming were worked out from the DNA. Counted here are about 94,000 clones, 60% to 80% occurring once; the ten biggest clones make up 3.8%. CDR1 SGHTA and CDR2 FQGNSA come from the germline V gene. The CDR3 sequence is 15 residues long. The V and J ends lost 4 bases and 7 bases, in that order; junction bases with no gene match: 9.

This TCR was recovered from a woman in her forties in good health and CMV-seronegative. The source material was PBMCs. The chain joins TRBV7-2 to TRBJ1-4, with 7 bases fitting TRBD1. The CDR3 DNA sequence: TGTGCCAGCAGCTCGAGGACAGGATCGATTGAAAAACTGTTTTTT. It is translated as CASSSRTGSIEKLFF.